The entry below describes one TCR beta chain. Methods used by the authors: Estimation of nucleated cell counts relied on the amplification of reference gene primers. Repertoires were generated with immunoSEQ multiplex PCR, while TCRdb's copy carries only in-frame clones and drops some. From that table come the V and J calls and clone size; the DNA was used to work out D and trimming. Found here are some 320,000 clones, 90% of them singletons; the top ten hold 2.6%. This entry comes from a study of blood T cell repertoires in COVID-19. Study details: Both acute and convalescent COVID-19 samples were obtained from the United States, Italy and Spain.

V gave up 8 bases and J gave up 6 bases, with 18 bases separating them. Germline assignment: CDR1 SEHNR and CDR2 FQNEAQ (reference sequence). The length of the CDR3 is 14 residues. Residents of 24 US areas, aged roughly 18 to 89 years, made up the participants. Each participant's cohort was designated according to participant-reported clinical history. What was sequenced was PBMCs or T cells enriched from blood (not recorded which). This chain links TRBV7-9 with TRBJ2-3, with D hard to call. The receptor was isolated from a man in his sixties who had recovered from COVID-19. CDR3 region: CASGSPRRGDTQYF. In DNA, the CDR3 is TGTGCCAGCGGGTCCCCTAGACGTGGGGATACGCAGTATTTT.